This T cell receptor beta chain was captured by sequencing in a study of CD8+CD57+ T cells in acquired aplastic anemia. Patients chosen for sequencing had CD8+CD57+ cells that had expanded, as shown by flow cytometry. Per germline, CDR1 PRHDT and CDR2 FYEKMQ (reference sequence). The CDR3 runs to 14 residues. Trimming shortened V by 5 bases and J by 4 bases, and 14 bases separated the two germline ends. For this clonotype: Its antigen is undetermined.

TCR beta VDJ and CDR3 profiling used genomic DNA as template. TCRdb called the reads again in MiXCR, with one record for every CDR3 protein. The data hold roughly 160,000 distinct CDR3 sequences, with about 45% observed a single time. Study-wide points: The study found no significant CD8+ Simpson's diversity difference between patients and controls.

The clonotype originates from a human donor with aplastic anemia. V usage is TRBV13 and J usage is TRBJ1-2; maybe TRBD1 (6 bases). Sequenced input: sorted CD4+, CD8+, or CD8+CD57+ T cells (not recorded which) from PBMCs. In nucleotides, the CDR3 is TGTGCCAGCAGCACACAGGGTCATGGCTATGGCTACACCTTC. Protein sequence: CASSTQGHGYGYTF.